This T cell receptor beta chain derives from a study of lymphopenia after photon versus proton radiotherapy. CDR1 and CDR2 from the germline V gene are MNHNS and SASEGT. The ends lost 8 bases at V and 8 bases at J; junction bases unmatched: 9. The CDR3 is made up of 14 amino acids. Repertoires were generated with immunoSEQ multiplex PCR, while TCRdb's copy carries only in-frame clones and drops some. The table records under 65,000 clones, around 85% of them present only once. This clonotype was obtained from a man aged 55 to 69 with pancreatic cancer. This chain connects TRBV6-1 to TRBJ2-4; TRBD1 matches at 10 bases. The specimen was peripheral blood, collected from a patient treated with proton-based radiotherapy. The CDR3 sequence is CASGGTGVADIQYF. The CDR3 DNA reads TGTGCCAGCGGCGGGACAGGGGTAGCGGACATTCAGTACTTC.